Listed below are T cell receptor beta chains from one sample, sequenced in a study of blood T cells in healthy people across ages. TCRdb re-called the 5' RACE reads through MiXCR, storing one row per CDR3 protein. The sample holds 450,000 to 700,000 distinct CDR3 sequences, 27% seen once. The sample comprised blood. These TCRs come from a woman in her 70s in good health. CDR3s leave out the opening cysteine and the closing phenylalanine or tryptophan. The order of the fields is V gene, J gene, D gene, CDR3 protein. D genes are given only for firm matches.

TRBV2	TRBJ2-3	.	ASSEEDTQY
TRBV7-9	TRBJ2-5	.	ASSPVKGRETQY
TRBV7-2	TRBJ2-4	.	ASSLVWSGENIQY
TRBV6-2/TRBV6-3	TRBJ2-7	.	ASSREQANLGGQY
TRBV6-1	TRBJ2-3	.	ASSEAVLGITDTQY
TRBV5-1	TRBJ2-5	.	ASSTSTGGTQY
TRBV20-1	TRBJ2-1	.	SVGYNEQF
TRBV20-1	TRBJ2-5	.	SAVGRNQETQY
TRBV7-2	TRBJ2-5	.	ASSPIRETQY
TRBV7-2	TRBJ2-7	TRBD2	ASSFSGTRNYEQY